The 5 T cell receptor beta chains in this list originate from one sample, sequenced in a study of T cell changes during pregnancy in multiple sclerosis. Only in-frame clones appear in the TCRdb table, and some are missing; sequencing was by immunoSEQ multiplex PCR. The sample holds tens of thousands of clones, about nine tenths seen once. Material: CD4+ T cells from peripheral blood mononuclear cells, obtained before pregnancy. These receptors all come from a female donor with multiple sclerosis, enrolled in a pregnancy study.

The chain has TRBV7-6 and TRBJ2-7; D may be TRBD2 (5 bases). Germline lookup yields CDR1 SGHVS and CDR2 FNYEAQ. The CDR3 runs to 18 residues. Trimming cost V 2 bases and J 5 bases, with 25 bases left between them. CDR3 region: CASSLNRLGRALRDEQYF. CDR3 coding DNA: TGTGCCAGCAGCTTAAATCGCCTAGGGCGGGCATTACGGGACGAGCAGTACTTC.

The chain links TRBV5-4 to TRBJ1-1; 8 nucleotides agree with TRBD1. The trim removed 5 bases at V and 8 bases at J, leaving 11 bases unmatched. Looked up from germline, CDR1 is SGHNT and CDR2 is YYREEE (reference sequence). This CDR3 spans 14 amino acids. The CDR3 region is CASSPGTGPEEAFF. Written as DNA, the CDR3 is TGTGCCAGCAGTCCGGGGACAGGTCCAGAAGAAGCTTTCTTT.

The chain has TRBV9 and TRBJ2-7; no definite D call. V was clipped by 2 bases and J by 0 bases, with 9 bases between them. This CDR3 is built from 14 residues. Germline V lookup: CDR1 SGDLS, CDR2 YYNGEE. The DNA of the CDR3 is TGTGCCAGCAGCGTCGGTCTCATCTCCTACGAGCAGTACTTC. Protein product: CASSVGLISYEQYF. The full variable domain, completed using reference TRBV9 and TRBJ2-7, is DSGVTQTPKHLITATGQRVTLRCSPRSGDLSVYWYQQSLDQGLQFLIQYYNGEERAKGNILERFSAQQFPDLHSELNLSSLELGDSALYFCASSVGLISYEQYFGPGTRLTVT.

This clone showed up just a few times. The chain is built from TRBV7-2 and TRBJ2-5; the match to TRBD2 covers 9 bases. V was pared by 4 bases and J by 5 bases, with 8 bases of the junction left unmatched. Per germline, CDR1 SGHTA and CDR2 FQGNSA. The CDR3 runs 15 residues. CDR3 residues: CASSSAGGPWETQYF. The CDR3 DNA reads as TGTGCCAGCAGCTCGGCGGGGGGGCCCTGGGAGACCCAGTACTTC.

The chain employs TRBV7-9 and TRBJ1-1; D might be TRBD1 (6 bases). Looked up from germline, CDR1 is SEHNR and CDR2 is FQNEAQ (reference sequence). V lost 1 base, J lost 7 bases, and 13 bases lay in between. This CDR3 has 14 amino acids. DNA of the CDR3: TGTGCCAGCAGCTTAGAGCCAGGGGTTTTTGAAGCTTTCTTT. As protein: CASSLEPGVFEAFF.